The rows below give T cell receptor beta chains drawn from one sample of a study. One entry per CDR3 protein results from TCRdb running MiXCR on the 5' RACE reads. Of about 50,000 distinct CDR3 sequences in the sample, roughly a sixth were seen once. Material for sequencing was naive CD4+ T cells sorted from blood. These receptors came from a female donor with breast cancer. CDR3s include the opening cysteine and the closing phenylalanine or tryptophan. The D gene is left open where the match is weak. Size is stated for part of the rows, as once, few or many counts, or as a class when the clone is expanded.

>TRBV7-6|TRBD1|TRBJ2-1|many
CASSLAAGQGENEQFF
TGTGCCAGCAGCTTAGCGGCAGGACAGGGGGAAAATGAGCAGTTCTTC
>TRBV24-1|-|TRBJ2-1|many
CATSDPLEQGTHEQFF
TGTGCCACCAGTGACCCACTAGAACAGGGTACGCATGAGCAGTTCTTC
>TRBV7-9|-|TRBJ2-3|-
CASSLSLGDTQYF
TGTGCCAGCAGCCTCAGCTTAGGAGATACGCAGTATTTT
>TRBV5-1|-|TRBJ2-7|few
CASSPRQDSDEQYF
TGCGCCAGCAGCCCTAGACAAGATTCTGACGAGCAGTACTTC
>TRBV2|-|TRBJ1-3|many
CASRADSGNTIYF
TGTGCCAGCAGAGCAGACTCTGGAAACACCATATATTTT
>TRBV5-1|-|TRBJ1-4|-
CASSLERANEKLFF
TGCGCCAGCAGCTTGGAGAGGGCCAATGAAAAACTGTTTTTT
>TRBV7-3|-|TRBJ2-3|few
CASSSYVSDTQYF
TGTGCCAGCAGCTCATACGTTTCGGATACGCAGTATTTT
>TRBV5-1|TRBD2|TRBJ2-1|-
CASSPTSGQLNEQFF
TGCGCCAGCAGCCCGACTAGCGGGCAATTAAATGAGCAGTTCTTC
>TRBV7-2|-|TRBJ1-6|few
CASSINENSPLHF
TGTGCCAGCAGCATCAATGAAAATTCACCCCTCCACTTT
>TRBV5-1|TRBD2|TRBJ2-3|-
CASSPMASGGAADTQYF
TGCGCCAGCAGCCCGATGGCTAGCGGGGGGGCGGCAGATACGCAGTATTTT
>TRBV3-1|TRBD2|TRBJ2-3|few
CASSQGTSSTDTQYF
TGTGCCAGCAGCCAAGGGACTAGCTCGACAGATACGCAGTATTTT
>TRBV6-1|-|TRBJ2-3|-
CASSSRGGTDTQYF
TGTGCCAGCAGTAGCAGGGGGGGCACAGATACGCAGTATTTT
>TRBV29-1|-|TRBJ2-1|many
CSVRAGTGTGVEFF
TGCAGCGTAAGGGCAGGGACGGGAACGGGAGTCGAGTTCTTC
>TRBV6-5|-|TRBJ2-5|few
CASSYSRQETQYF
TGTGCCAGCAGTTACTCACGGCAAGAGACCCAGTACTTC
>TRBV7-4|-|TRBJ2-7|few
CASSFPSSYEQYF
TGTGCCAGCAGCTTTCCCAGCTCCTACGAGCAGTACTTC
>TRBV29-1|TRBD2|TRBJ2-6|many
CSVAGRGTDISGANVLTF
TGCAGCGTTGCCGGGCGGGGGACTGATATCTCTGGGGCCAACGTCCTGACTTTC
>TRBV5-1|TRBD1|TRBJ1-4|few
CASSLDRGGEKLFF
TGCGCCAGCAGCTTGGACAGGGGCGGCGAAAAACTGTTTTTT
>TRBV5-1|TRBD1|TRBJ1-4|few
CASSGPLTGKSEKLFF
TGCGCCAGCAGCGGGCCCCTGACAGGGAAAAGTGAAAAACTGTTTTTT
>TRBV7-3|-|TRBJ2-5|-
CASSRGARETQYF
TGTGCCAGCAGCCGCGGGGCTCGGGAGACCCAGTACTTC
>TRBV6-5|-|TRBJ1-6|many
CASSPTIPGRSSSYNSPLHF
TGTGCCAGCAGTCCCACTATACCGGGACGCTCGAGCTCCTATAATTCACCCCTCCACTTT
>TRBV7-2|-|TRBJ1-5|few
CASTAYIGGGQPQHF
TGTGCCAGCACCGCTTATATAGGGGGTGGGCAGCCCCAGCATTTT
>TRBV5-6|-|TRBJ2-5|-
CASRPYRLQETQHF
TGTGCCAGCAGACCCTACAGACTCCAAGAGACCCAGCACTTC
>TRBV29-1|-|TRBJ2-1|many
CSVPVGLSSYNEQFF
TGCAGCGTCCCTGTAGGGCTTAGCTCCTACAATGAGCAGTTCTTC
>TRBV5-1|TRBD2|TRBJ2-7|many
CASSTRPGLAGDSYEQYF
TGCGCCAGCAGCACCCGACCCGGACTAGCGGGGGATTCCTACGAGCAGTACTTC
>TRBV2|TRBD1|TRBJ1-5|few
CASSEGQVQPQHF
TGTGCCAGCAGTGAGGGACAGGTTCAGCCCCAGCATTTT
>TRBV18|-|TRBJ2-1|-
CASSPASAWSEQFF
TGTGCCAGCTCACCCGCGAGCGCCTGGAGTGAGCAGTTCTTC
>TRBV7-2|-|TRBJ2-2|once
CASSLDYATGELFF
TGTGCCAGCAGCTTAGATTACGCGACCGGGGAGCTGTTTTTT
>TRBV3-1|TRBD2|TRBJ2-6|few
CASSLAGTGANVLTF
TGTGCCAGCAGCCTAGCGGGAACTGGGGCCAACGTCCTGACTTTC